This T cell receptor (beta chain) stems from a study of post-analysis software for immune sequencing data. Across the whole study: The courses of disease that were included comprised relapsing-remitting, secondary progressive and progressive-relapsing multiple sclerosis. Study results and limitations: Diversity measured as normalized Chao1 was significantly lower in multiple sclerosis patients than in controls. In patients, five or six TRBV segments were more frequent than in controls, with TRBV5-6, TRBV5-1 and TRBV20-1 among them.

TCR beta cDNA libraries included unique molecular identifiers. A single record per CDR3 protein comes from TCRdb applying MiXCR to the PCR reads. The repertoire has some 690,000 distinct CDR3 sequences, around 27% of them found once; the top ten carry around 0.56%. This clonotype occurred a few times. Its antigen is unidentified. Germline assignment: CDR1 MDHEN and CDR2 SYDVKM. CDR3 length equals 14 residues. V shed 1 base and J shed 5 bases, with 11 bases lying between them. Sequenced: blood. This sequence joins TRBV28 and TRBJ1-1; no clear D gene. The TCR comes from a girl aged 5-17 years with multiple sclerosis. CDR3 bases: TGTGCCAGCAGTTTATATCCGGGGAGGACTGAAGCTTTCTTT. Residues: CASSLYPGRTEAFF.